These 29 T cell receptor beta chains were sequenced from one sample in a study of shared clonotypes between healthy human individuals. Generated by immunoSEQ multiplex PCR, the TCRdb table keeps only in-frame clones and is missing some. The profile covers about 380,000 clones, with about 97% appearing a single time and 0.32% taken by the ten largest. Sequenced: memory CD8+ T cells sorted from blood. Subset indicated: CD45RO+ cells pooled with CCR7-negative TemRA cells. The receptors here all came from a man aged 25 to 45 in good health.

The sample holds a few counts of this clone. This chain links TRBV29-1 with TRBJ2-1, with 8 bases fitting TRBD2. Looked up from germline, CDR1 is SQVTM and CDR2 is ANQGSEA. Germline trimming cut 5 bases from V and 4 bases from J; bases unmatched to any gene: 13. The CDR3 spans 16 residues. In nucleotides, the CDR3 is TGCAGCGTTAAGTCGGGAGGGCCTTCATTTTACAATGAGCAGTTCTTC. Its translation is CSVKSGGPSFYNEQFF.

This clone was recorded only once. The CDR3 region is CASSSSGTSGRASEQFF. CDR3 DNA: TGTGCCAGCAGCTCCTCCGGGACTAGCGGGAGGGCCTCCGAGCAGTTCTTC. The chain has TRBV7-3 and TRBJ2-1; 16 positions agree with TRBD2. Germline CDR1 SGHTA, CDR2 FQGTGA. With V trimmed by 4 bases and J by 10 bases, 10 bases remained unmatched. There are 17 residues in the CDR3.

Only a few counts were recorded for this clone. The chain combines TRBV25-1 with TRBJ1-4; no clear D gene. From germline, CDR1 is MGHDK and CDR2 SYGVNS. CDR3 length: 15 residues. V dropped 3 bases and J dropped 5 bases, with 13 bases sitting between them. The CDR3 loop is CASSEMPGSNEKLFF. CDR3 bases: TGTGCCAGCAGTGAGATGCCCGGCTCGAATGAAAAACTGTTTTTT.

The CDR3 reads CAWSLRDRIVGAFF. CDR3 bases: TGTGCCTGGAGCCTCCGGGACAGGATTGTAGGAGCTTTCTTT. The chain joins TRBV30 to TRBJ1-1; 8 bases are shared with TRBD1. The V gene's germline CDR1 is GTSNPN and CDR2 SVGIG (reference sequence). The CDR3 extends over 14 amino acids. The V and J ends lost 3 bases and 10 bases, in that order; junction bases with no gene match: 13.

The chain employs TRBV2 and TRBJ2-7; 10 nucleotides agree with TRBD1. The germline CDR1 and CDR2 sequences are SNHLY and FYNNEI. The CDR3 totals 13 residues. The junction had 5 bases not matched to a gene; V was cut back by 7 bases and J by 5 bases. The CDR3 loop is CASTGQGIHEQYF. CDR3 nucleotide sequence: TGTGCCAGCACGGGACAGGGGATCCACGAGCAGTACTTC.

The count of this clone is one. The chain is built from TRBV10-3 and TRBJ1-2, with D maybe TRBD1 (6 bases). This CDR3 has 14 amino acids. V was pared by 3 bases and J by 4 bases, with 12 bases between. CDR1 and CDR2 (germline): ENHRY, SYGVKD. CDR3 nucleotide sequence: TGTGCCATCAGTGAAAGACAGGAACTCTATGGCTACACCTTC. Translation gives CAISERQELYGYTF.

The CDR3 DNA reads TGCGCCAGCAGTGATCCAGCGGGAGAATCCTACGAGCAGTACTTC. This gives the protein CASSDPAGESYEQYF. The V and J genes are TRBV10-1 and TRBJ2-7; 8 bases fit TRBD2. Per germline, CDR1 WNHNN and CDR2 SYGVQD (reference sequence). Trimming at V came to 3 bases and at J to 1 base, leaving 5 bases not matched to a gene. The length of the CDR3 is 15 residues.

This clone was counted a single time. The V call is TRBV27, the J call TRBJ2-2; 8 nucleotides line up with TRBD2. The ends lost 2 bases at V and 6 bases at J; junction bases unmatched: 5. Per germline, CDR1 MNHEY and CDR2 SMNVEV (reference sequence). This CDR3 is 15 amino acids long. The CDR3 region is CASSLDGRAPGELFF. The CDR3 coding sequence is TGTGCCAGCAGTTTAGACGGGAGGGCCCCCGGGGAGCTGTTTTTT.

The chain recombines TRBV5-4 with TRBJ2-1; 14 bases align to TRBD2. Germline CDR1 SGHNT, CDR2 YYREEE (reference sequence). The junction had 9 bases not matched to a gene; V was cut back by 5 bases and J by 8 bases. The CDR3 is 16 residues long. The CDR3 sequence: CASSSGLAGVRHEQFF. DNA of the CDR3: TGTGCCAGCAGTTCGGGACTAGCGGGAGTTAGGCATGAGCAGTTCTTC.

This sequence joins TRBV6-6 and TRBJ2-1; 12 bases agree with TRBD1. Germline V gene lookup returns CDR1 MNHNY and CDR2 SVGAGI (reference sequence). Trimming at V came to 4 bases and at J to 4 bases, leaving 5 bases not matched to a gene. The CDR3 is 16 amino acids. The CDR3 DNA reads as TGTGCCAGCAGTTCGGGACAGGGGGCTAAATACAATGAGCAGTTCTTC. Translating it yields CASSSGQGAKYNEQFF.

This CDR3 is CASSYRENTEAFF. CDR3 nucleotide sequence: TGTGCCAGCAGTTACAGGGAAAACACTGAAGCTTTCTTT. The rearrangement joins TRBV27 to TRBJ1-1; possibly TRBD1 for D (6 bases). Germline CDR1 MNHEY, CDR2 SMNVEV (reference sequence). This CDR3 is 13 amino acids long. The V end was cut by 4 bases, the J end by 2 bases, with 8 bases between.

The chain employs TRBV29-1 and TRBJ2-1; 7 positions agree with TRBD2. CDR3 length equals 14 residues. J lost 2 bases, V lost 5 bases, and 6 bases had no gene match. Germline CDR1 and CDR2: SQVTM and ANQGSEA. CDR3 sequence reads: CSVLRAGAYNEQFF. In DNA, the CDR3 is TGCAGCGTTCTCCGTGCGGGAGCCTACAATGAGCAGTTCTTC.

J is TRBJ2-5 and V is TRBV12-5, with D possibly being TRBD2 (6 bases). CDR1 is LGHNT, CDR2 FRNRAP, per germline. This CDR3 comprises 14 residues. V was pared by 4 bases and J by 4 bases, with 13 bases between. The CDR3 DNA reads TGTGCTAGTGGTTCGGGCACCGGGAGAGAGACCCAGTACTTC. This translates into CASGSGTGRETQYF. The variable domain in full, completed from reference TRBV12-5 and TRBJ2-5, reads DARVTQTPRHKVTEMGQEVTMRCQPILGHNTVFWYRQTMMQGLELLAYFRNRAPLDDSGMPKDRFSAEMPDATLATLKIQPSEPRDSAVYFCASGSGTGRETQYFGPGTRLLVL.

V usage is TRBV6-5 and J usage is TRBJ1-5; D perhaps matches TRBD1 (6 bases). The germline V and J ends were trimmed by 6 bases and 0 bases, with 12 bases remaining between them. Germline V lookup: CDR1 MNHEY, CDR2 SVGAGI. The CDR3 is 15 residues long. CDR3 DNA: TGTGCCAGCAGACCACAGGGATATAGCAATCAGCCCCAGCATTTT. This gives the protein CASRPQGYSNQPQHF.

The rearrangement joins TRBV5-4 to TRBJ2-1; tentative D call: TRBD2 (6 bases). This CDR3 spans 13 amino acids. Looked up from germline, CDR1 is SGHNT and CDR2 is YYREEE (reference sequence). V gave up 4 bases and J gave up 4 bases, with 9 bases separating them. Here the CDR3 DNA reads TGTGCCAGCAGCGTGGCGGGGTACAATGAGCAGTTCTTC. It codes for CASSVAGYNEQFF.

This rearrangement joins TRBV18 to TRBJ2-7; D remains ambiguous. CDR3 length equals 16 residues. Germline CDR1 is KGHSH and CDR2 is LQKENI. Trimming took 4 bases from V and 3 from J, leaving 19 bases between them. The CDR3 here is CASSLLPGPIGYEQYF. In nucleotides, the CDR3 is TGTGCCAGCTCACTGCTCCCCGGGCCTATCGGCTACGAGCAGTACTTC.

CDR3 coding DNA: TGTGCCAGCAGCTTAACAGGGGGGGGTAGCCGATTCTACGAGCAGTACTTC. Translating it yields CASSLTGGGSRFYEQYF. This chain connects TRBV5-4 to TRBJ2-7; D possibly corresponds to TRBD1 (8 bases). The CDR3 extends over 17 amino acids. The V gene's germline CDR1 is SGHNT and CDR2 YYREEE (reference sequence). Trimming took 2 bases from V and 3 from J, leaving 21 bases between them. The full variable domain, rest sourced from reference TRBV5-4 and TRBJ2-7, is ETGVTQSPTHLIKTRGQQVTLRCSSQSGHNTVSWYQQALGQGPQFIFQYYREEENGRGNFPPRFSGLQFPNYSSELNVNALELDDSALYLCASSLTGGGSRFYEQYFGPGTRLTVT.

The chain employs TRBV7-2 and TRBJ2-3; D not certain. Trimming removed 5 bases from V and 6 bases from J, with 12 bases in between. The CDR3 loop spans 13 amino acids. Looked up from germline, CDR1 is SGHTA and CDR2 is FQGNSA. The CDR3 is CASSRRSRDTQYF. The CDR3 nucleotides are TGTGCCAGCAGCCGGAGATCCCGGGATACGCAGTATTTT. Using reference TRBV7-2 and TRBJ2-3 for the parts outside the CDR3, the full variable domain is GAGVSQSPSNKVTEKGKDVELRCDPISGHTALYWYRQSLGQGLEFLIYFQGNSAPDKSGLPSDRFSAERTGGSVSTLTIQRTQQEDSAVYLCASSRRSRDTQYFGPGTRLTVL.

The chain uses TRBV27 and TRBJ2-7; 10 bases map to TRBD1. Trimming cost V 5 bases and J 5 bases; bases outside gene matches: 6. This CDR3 is built from 14 residues. CDR1 is MNHEY and CDR2 is SMNVEV in the germline V gene (reference sequence). The DNA for the CDR3 is TGTGCCAGCAGTCCCCGGGACAGGGGCCACGAGCAGTACTTC. Protein product: CASSPRDRGHEQYF.

The J gene is TRBJ2-1, the V gene TRBV5-4; D gene unclear. V lost 4 bases and J 0 bases, leaving 14 bases between the germline ends. Germline V CDR1 and CDR2: SGHNT, YYREEE (reference sequence). The CDR3 is 16 residues long. CDR3 DNA: TGTGCCAGCAGCAAATCCCCCCCGGACTCCTACAATGAGCAGTTCTTC. Translated: CASSKSPPDSYNEQFF.

The chain uses TRBV29-1 and TRBJ2-3; either TRBD1 or TRBD2 may fit D (5 bases each). The V and J ends lost 7 bases and 11 bases respectively, with 16 bases between them. The germline V gene encodes CDR1 SQVTM and CDR2 ANQGSEA. The CDR3 sequence is 11 residues long. The CDR3 sequence is CSGVRGVGQYF. The CDR3 DNA follows: TGCAGCGGCGTCAGAGGGGTCGGGCAGTATTTT.

The chain employs TRBV4-1 and TRBJ2-7, with D maybe TRBD1 (5 bases). The germline V and J ends were trimmed by 6 bases and 1 base, with 16 bases remaining between them. Germline CDR1 is MGHRA and CDR2 is YSYEKL. The CDR3 contains 15 residues. The CDR3 here is CASRKIPQGSYEQYF. For the CDR3, the DNA is TGCGCCAGCAGAAAGATCCCTCAGGGATCCTACGAGCAGTACTTC.

The V and J genes are TRBV19 and TRBJ2-7; TRBD2 matches at 8 bases. From germline, CDR1 is LNHDA and CDR2 SQIVND (reference sequence). Trimming at V came to 10 bases and at J to 2 bases, leaving 7 bases not matched to a gene. This CDR3 has 13 amino acids. The DNA for the CDR3 is TGTGCCACCGGGGGGGGAGCGGCCTACGAGCAGTACTTC. Amino acids: CATGGGAAYEQYF.

The rearrangement joins TRBV5-1 to TRBJ2-1; 7 bases align to TRBD1. Germline trimming cut 4 bases from V and 4 bases from J; bases unmatched to any gene: 11. The CDR3 covers 16 residues. CDR1 and CDR2 (germline): SGHRS, YFSETQ. The CDR3 loop reads CASSTQTTGVYNEQFF. The DNA of the CDR3 is TGCGCCAGCAGCACCCAGACCACAGGGGTTTACAATGAGCAGTTCTTC.

The J gene is TRBJ1-5, the V gene TRBV28; D not certain. Per germline, CDR1 MDHEN and CDR2 SYDVKM. V was pared by 3 bases and J by 5 bases, with 14 bases between. The length of the CDR3 is 15 residues. The CDR3, as DNA: TGTGCCAGCAGTTTGACCCAGTTGGGCCATCAGCCCCAGCATTTT. Protein: CASSLTQLGHQPQHF. Based on the CDR3 plus reference TRBV28 and TRBJ1-5, the full variable domain is DVKVTQSSRYLVKRTGEKVFLECVQDMDHENMFWYRQDPGLGLRLIYFSYDVKMKEKGDIPEGYSVSREKKERFSLILESASTNQTSMYLCASSLTQLGHQPQHFGDGTRLSIL.

The chain combines TRBV27 with TRBJ2-4, with D unclear. The ends were cut back, 4 bases at V and 0 bases at J, with 4 bases in the middle. CDR1 is MNHEY and CDR2 is SMNVEV in the germline V gene (reference sequence). The CDR3 is 13 amino acids. CDR3 sequence (DNA): TGTGCCAGCAGTTCTCGAGCCAAAAACATTCAGTACTTC. Translating gives CASSSRAKNIQYF.

CDR3 in amino acids: CASSLEQGWNTEAFF. CDR3 nucleotide sequence: TGTGCCAGCAGCTTAGAACAGGGGTGGAACACTGAAGCTTTCTTT. The rearrangement uses TRBV7-9 and TRBJ1-1, with TRBD1 matching over 7 bases. The CDR3 sequence is 15 residues long. CDR1 is SEHNR, CDR2 FQNEAQ, per germline (reference sequence). Trimming cost V 1 base and J 1 base; bases outside gene matches: 3.

The chain links TRBV6-1 to TRBJ2-2; 8 bases align to TRBD2. This CDR3 contains 14 residues. Germline-derived CDR1 and CDR2 are MNHNS and SASEGT. V gave up 11 bases and J gave up 6 bases; unmatched junction bases: 11. CDR3 nucleotide sequence: TGTGCCGGAAGGACTAGCATTTCTTCCGGGGAGCTGTTTTTT. It codes for CAGRTSISSGELFF.

The gene calls are TRBV7-2 and TRBJ2-5; possibly TRBD1 for D (6 bases). The CDR3 loop spans 12 amino acids. Trimming shortened V by 0 bases and J by 7 bases, and 6 bases separated the two germline ends. Germline V lookup: CDR1 SGHTA, CDR2 FQGNSA. The CDR3 loop is CASSLAQGTQYF. The CDR3 DNA sequence: TGTGCCAGCAGCTTAGCACAGGGGACCCAGTACTTC.